Listed here are 3 T cell receptor beta chains from one sample, sequenced in a study of T cell repertoires in cytomegalovirus infection. TCRdb called the reads again in MiXCR, with one record for every CDR3 protein. The data contain 90,000 to 120,000 distinct CDR3 sequences, roughly 41% of them seen just once; the ten biggest clones take up just under 75%. For these receptors, no antigen is known. The sequencing here drew on CD8+ T cells from cultured PBMCs, taken from culture after CMV antigen stimulation. Receptors were obtained from a human donor in good health (CMV status not recorded). Some clones in this sample may be carry-over from other donors' samples.

The chain combines TRBV7-2 with TRBJ2-1; TRBD2 matches at 10 bases. J gave up 8 bases and V 1 base, and 11 bases lay outside the gene matches. This CDR3 comprises 17 residues. Germline V CDR1 and CDR2: SGHTA, FQGNSA. The CDR3 reads CASSLGRERGGRDEQFF. The CDR3 nucleotides are TGTGCCAGCAGCTTAGGGCGGGAGCGGGGGGGACGAGATGAGCAGTTCTTC.

The chain couples TRBV7-4 to TRBJ2-3, with a possible D match to TRBD2 (5 bases). The CDR3 sequence is 16 residues long. In germline, CDR1 is SGHVT, CDR2 SQSDAQ. Trimming removed 6 bases from V and 0 bases from J, with 16 bases in between. CDR3 nucleotide sequence: TGTGCCAGCAGTATTCCTCGGGGAACGAGCACAGATACGCAGTATTTT. Translating gives CASSIPRGTSTDTQYF. Variable domain in full (rest from reference TRBV7-4 and TRBJ2-3): GAGVSQSPRYKVAKRGRDVALRCDSISGHVTLYWYRQTLGQGSEVLTYSQSDAQRDKSGRPSGRFSAERPERSVSTLKIQRTEQGDSAVYLCASSIPRGTSTDTQYFGPGTRLTVL.

In this sample, this clonotype turned up a few times. This rearrangement joins TRBV25-1 to TRBJ2-5; TRBD1 matches 11 bases. CDR3 length: 16 amino acids. The V gene end was trimmed by 0 bases and the J gene end by 5 bases; junction bases not matched to a gene: 5. Germline V lookup: CDR1 MGHDK, CDR2 SYGVNS. CDR3 nucleotide sequence: TGTGCCAGCAGTGAATATGATCGGACAGGGGGCGAGACCCAGTACTTC. Encoded protein: CASSEYDRTGGETQYF. Full variable domain (missing parts from reference TRBV25-1 and TRBJ2-5): EADIYQTPRYLVIGTGKKITLECSQTMGHDKMYWYQQDPGMELHLIHYSYGVNSTEKGDLSSESTVSRIRTEHFPLTLESARPSHTSQYLCASSEYDRTGGETQYFGPGTRLLVL.